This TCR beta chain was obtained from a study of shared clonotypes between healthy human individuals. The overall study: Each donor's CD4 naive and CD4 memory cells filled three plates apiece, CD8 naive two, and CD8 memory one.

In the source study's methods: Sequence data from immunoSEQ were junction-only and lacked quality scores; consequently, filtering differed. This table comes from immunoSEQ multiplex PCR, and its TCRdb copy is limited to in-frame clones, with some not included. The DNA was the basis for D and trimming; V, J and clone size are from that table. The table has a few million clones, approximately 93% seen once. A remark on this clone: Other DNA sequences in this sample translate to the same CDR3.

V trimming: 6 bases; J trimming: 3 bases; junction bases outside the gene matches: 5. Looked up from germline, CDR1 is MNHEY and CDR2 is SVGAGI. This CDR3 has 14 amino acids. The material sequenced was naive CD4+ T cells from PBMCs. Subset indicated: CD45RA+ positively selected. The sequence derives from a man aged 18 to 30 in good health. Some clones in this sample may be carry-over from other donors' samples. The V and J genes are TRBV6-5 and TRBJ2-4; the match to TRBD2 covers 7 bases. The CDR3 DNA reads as TGTGCCAGCAGACCCCCGGGGGGCAAAAACATTCAGTACTTC. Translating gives CASRPPGGKNIQYF.